This T cell receptor (beta chain) was sequenced for a study of vaccination and CD4 T cells after COVID-19 (dated 2022 in TCRdb). About the investigation overall: The convalescent cohort included six males and four females, with two Hispanic individuals, seven Caucasians, two Asians and one multiracial person. Two doses of either the Pfizer-BioNTech BNT162b2 vaccine (n=8) or the Moderna mRNA-1273 vaccine (n=2) were administered to participants. Post-COVID blood samples were collected from convalescent patients a median of roughly 100 days after diagnosis, with a range of roughly 30 to 170 days. The time from the second vaccine dose to post-vaccine blood sampling had a median of around 72 days and ranged from 14 to 241 days. For stimulating the cultures, overlapping spike peptide pools were used, derived from SARS-CoV-2 as well as from the common cold coronaviruses HCoV-NL63, HCoV-OC43 and HCoV-229E. As controls, cultures received a CEFX viral epitope pool (the positive control), an HIV-1 Nef peptide pool (the negative control), or no peptide at all. In 10 COVID-19 convalescent patients and a handful of infection-naive healthy vaccine recipients, researchers compared the spike-specific CD4+ TCR repertoire from before mRNA vaccination with the repertoire from after. An earlier paper using these donors assessed, at the TCR clonotype level, memory CD4+ T cell crossreactivity between SARS-CoV-2 and common cold coronavirus spike proteins.

Reading the label with the study, this specimen's treatment or condition is: 10-day PBMC culture with coronavirus spike peptide pools or control peptides (ViraFEST assay). CD4+ T cells from unexposed donors were collected before the COVID-19 pandemic (2011-2018). The ViraFEST assay was used in the study, in which antigen-specific T cells were expanded with peptide pools and expanded clonotypes were subsequently identified by TCR sequencing. Over 1.5 million PBMCs per well were cultured in IMDM with roughly 5% human AB serum and about 9.7 IU/ml IL-2, plus 10 ug/ml peptide pools. Half of the culture medium was replaced with fresh IL-2-containing medium on days 3 and 7. CD4+ T cells were isolated after roughly 9 days of culture through negative selection using the EasySep CD4+ T cell isolation kit. As cell number allowed, CD4+ T cells from unexposed donors were tested for reactivity to SARS-CoV-2 S and N and to four common cold coronavirus spike pools. PBMCs were separated from whole blood using Ficoll-Paque Plus gradient centrifugation and then either used fresh or cryopreserved at -140C. Triplicate wells were generally used for each culture condition. Leukapheresis product for the unexposed donors was purchased commercially.

The protocol used for the library was PCR. DNA from cultured CD4+ T cells was subjected to TCR sequencing with the Oncomine TCR Beta short-read assay at the Johns Hopkins FTIC core. The QIAamp micro DNA kit was used to extract genomic DNA from the cultured CD4+ T cells. Oncomine TCR Beta libraries from cultured CD4+ T cells were pooled with unique dual indexes and sequenced on an Illumina iSeq 100. Per the authors' processing: Non-productive sequences were removed, and CDR3s not starting with C, not ending with F or W, or shorter than 7 amino acids were discarded. Antigen-specific clonotypes were identified using the MANAFEST web application through comparison of peptide-stimulated wells with reference and other culture wells. For a clone to be called positive, the clone needed an FDR below 0.05, an odds ratio above 5, and a productive frequency above 0.1% in at least two of three replicate wells. A clonotype counted as cross-reactive if it showed significant expansion both in the SARS-CoV-2 spike wells and in at least one common cold coronavirus spike condition. Similarity between CDR3 sequences was evaluated in R version 3.6.1 using Levenshtein distances (stringdist) and unrooted phylogenetic trees (ape). Using fastp at Q25 and MiXCR, TCRdb reprocessed the public reads and kept productive beta chains. Identical CDR3 protein sequences are pooled into one entry, listed with their most common genes and DNA. The authors' filters were not applied to this entry. In this sample the table shows roughly 9,200 distinct CDR3 sequences, about 33% of which occur a single time. Of the sample, about 30% falls within the top ten clones.

Inclusive of the bounding cysteine and phenylalanine, the CDR3 is 11 residues long. The DNA shown is the 33-base CDR3, in frame from base 1. CDR1 is given as DFQATT and CDR2 as SNEGSKA, both from the germline V gene (reference sequence). V loses 1 base of germline sequence and J loses 5 bases, and the interval between the two ends is 4 bases. About this clonotype: Its binding antigen is unknown. Base qualities are not at hand, and no much larger clone is one base apart.

Study-wide conclusions, independent of this receptor: The median count of SARS-CoV-2-reactive clonotypes went up from 20 to 25 after infection to 30 to 40 after vaccination, although the change was not significant. The number of convalescent patients in the study was relatively small, and the study did not examine early timepoints following natural infection. Among the post-vaccine SARS-CoV-2-reactive clones in convalescent patients, a median 86.3% showed up only after vaccination, which suggests vaccine-specific priming. Nearly all vaccine-specific clones in convalescent patients (304 of 307) were mono-reactive for SARS-CoV-2 spike rather than cross-reactive with common cold coronaviruses.

The sequence is built from TRBV20-1 and TRBJ2-3, with the D gene uncertain. The receptor was isolated from a human donor in good health. The sample consisted of CD4+ T cells from blood, cultured in vitro. This receptor carries the CDR3 CSARGKDTQYF. The nucleotide sequence reads TGCAGTGCTAGAGGGAAAGATACGCAGTATTTT.